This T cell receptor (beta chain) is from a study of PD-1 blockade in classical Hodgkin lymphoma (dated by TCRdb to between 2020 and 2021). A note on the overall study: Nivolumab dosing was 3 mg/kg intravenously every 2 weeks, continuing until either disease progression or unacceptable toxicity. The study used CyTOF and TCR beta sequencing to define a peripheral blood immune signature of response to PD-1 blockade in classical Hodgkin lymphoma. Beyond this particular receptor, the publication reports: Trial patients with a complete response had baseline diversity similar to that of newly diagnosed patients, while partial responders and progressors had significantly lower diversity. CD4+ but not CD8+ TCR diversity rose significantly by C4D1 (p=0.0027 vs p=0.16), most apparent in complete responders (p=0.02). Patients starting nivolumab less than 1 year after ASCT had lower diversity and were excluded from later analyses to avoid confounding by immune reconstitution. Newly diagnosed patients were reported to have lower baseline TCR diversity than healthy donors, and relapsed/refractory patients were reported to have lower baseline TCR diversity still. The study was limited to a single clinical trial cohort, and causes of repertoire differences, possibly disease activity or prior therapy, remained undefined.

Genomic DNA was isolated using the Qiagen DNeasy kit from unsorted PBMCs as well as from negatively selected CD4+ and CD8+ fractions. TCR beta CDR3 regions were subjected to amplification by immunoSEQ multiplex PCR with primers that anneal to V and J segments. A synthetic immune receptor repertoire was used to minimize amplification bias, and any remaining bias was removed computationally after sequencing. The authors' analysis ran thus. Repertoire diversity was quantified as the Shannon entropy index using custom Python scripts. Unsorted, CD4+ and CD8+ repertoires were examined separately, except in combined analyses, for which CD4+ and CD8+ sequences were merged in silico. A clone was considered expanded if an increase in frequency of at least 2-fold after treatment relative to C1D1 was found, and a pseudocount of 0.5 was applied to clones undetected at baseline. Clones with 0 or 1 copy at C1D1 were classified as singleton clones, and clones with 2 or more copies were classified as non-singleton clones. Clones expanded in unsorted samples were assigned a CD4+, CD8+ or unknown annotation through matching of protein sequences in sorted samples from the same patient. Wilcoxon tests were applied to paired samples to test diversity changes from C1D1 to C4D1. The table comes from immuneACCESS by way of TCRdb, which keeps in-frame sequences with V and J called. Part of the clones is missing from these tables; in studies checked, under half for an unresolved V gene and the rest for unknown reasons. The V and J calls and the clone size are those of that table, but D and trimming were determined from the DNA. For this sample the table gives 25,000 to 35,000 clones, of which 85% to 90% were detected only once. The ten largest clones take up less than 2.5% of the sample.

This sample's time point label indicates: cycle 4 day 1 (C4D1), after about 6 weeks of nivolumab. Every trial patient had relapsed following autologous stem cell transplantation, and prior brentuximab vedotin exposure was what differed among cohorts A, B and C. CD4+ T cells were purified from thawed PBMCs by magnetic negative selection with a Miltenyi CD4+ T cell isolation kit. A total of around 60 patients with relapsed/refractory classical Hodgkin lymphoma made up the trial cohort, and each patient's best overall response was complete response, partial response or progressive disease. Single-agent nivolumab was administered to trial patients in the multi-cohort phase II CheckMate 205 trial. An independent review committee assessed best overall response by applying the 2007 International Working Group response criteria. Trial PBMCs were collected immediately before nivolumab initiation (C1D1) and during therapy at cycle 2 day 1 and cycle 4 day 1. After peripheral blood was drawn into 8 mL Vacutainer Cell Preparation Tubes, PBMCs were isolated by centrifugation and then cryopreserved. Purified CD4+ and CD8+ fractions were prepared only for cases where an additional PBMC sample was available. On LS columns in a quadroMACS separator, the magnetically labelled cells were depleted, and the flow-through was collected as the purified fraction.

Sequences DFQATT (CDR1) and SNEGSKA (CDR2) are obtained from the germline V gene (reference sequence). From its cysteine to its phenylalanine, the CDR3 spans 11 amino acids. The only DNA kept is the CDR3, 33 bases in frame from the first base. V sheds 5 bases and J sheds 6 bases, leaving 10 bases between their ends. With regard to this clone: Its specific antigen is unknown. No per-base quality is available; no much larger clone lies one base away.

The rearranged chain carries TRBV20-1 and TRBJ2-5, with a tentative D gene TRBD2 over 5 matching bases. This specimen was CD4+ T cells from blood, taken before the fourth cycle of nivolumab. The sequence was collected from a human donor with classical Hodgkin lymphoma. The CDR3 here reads CSAARGKTQYF. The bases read TGCAGTGCTGCTCGGGGAAAGACCCAGTACTTC.